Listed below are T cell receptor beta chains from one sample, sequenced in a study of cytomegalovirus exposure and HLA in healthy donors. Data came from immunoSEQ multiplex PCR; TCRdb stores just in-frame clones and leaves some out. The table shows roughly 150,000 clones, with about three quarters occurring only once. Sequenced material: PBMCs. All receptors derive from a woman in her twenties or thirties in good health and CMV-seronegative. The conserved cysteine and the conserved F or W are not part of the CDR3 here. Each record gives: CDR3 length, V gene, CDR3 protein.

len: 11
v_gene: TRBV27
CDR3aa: ASSTRGIPGYT

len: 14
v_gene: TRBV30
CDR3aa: AWSVETYRGYNEQF

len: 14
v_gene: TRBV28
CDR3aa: ASSPPGQGASSAQH

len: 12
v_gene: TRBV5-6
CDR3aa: ASSLGQPNTEAF

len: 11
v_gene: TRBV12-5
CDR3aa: ASGWDREETQY

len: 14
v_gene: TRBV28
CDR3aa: ASSLGGTASLRGQY

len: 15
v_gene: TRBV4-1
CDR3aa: ASSQTLYGGYDTEAF

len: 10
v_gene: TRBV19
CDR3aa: ASSPRSDGYT

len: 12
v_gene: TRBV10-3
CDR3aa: AISGVTGNTEAF

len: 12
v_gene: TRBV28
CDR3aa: ASEDRRLDNEQF

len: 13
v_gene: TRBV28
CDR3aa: ASNTAGRNYNEQF

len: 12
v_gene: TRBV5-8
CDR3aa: ASSLGGGTGELF

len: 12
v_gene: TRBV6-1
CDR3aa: ASSLGTAFYEQY

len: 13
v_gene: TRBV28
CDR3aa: ASSFDPGQGNEQF

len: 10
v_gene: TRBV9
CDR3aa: ASSADRDTQY

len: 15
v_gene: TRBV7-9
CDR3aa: ASSLPKAGGDTGELF

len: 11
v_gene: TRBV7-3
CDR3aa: ASSFQTGGGYT

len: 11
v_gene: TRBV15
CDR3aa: ATSDDRFYGYT

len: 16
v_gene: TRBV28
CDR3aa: ASKPIRQGAGRGNTIY

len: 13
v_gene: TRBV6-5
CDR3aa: ASSHGTSPSYEQY

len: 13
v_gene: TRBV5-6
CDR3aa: ASSLAQGGGTEAF

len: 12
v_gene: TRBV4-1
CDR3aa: ASSIGTGGETQY

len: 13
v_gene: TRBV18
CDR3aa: ASSSPQKPYNEQF

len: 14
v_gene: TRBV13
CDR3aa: ASSLREEDLTDTQY

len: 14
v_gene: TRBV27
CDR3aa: ASSLNSPGGDSPLH

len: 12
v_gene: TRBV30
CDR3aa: AWSSPTGGYEQY

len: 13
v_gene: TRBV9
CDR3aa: ASSLDRGGTDTQY

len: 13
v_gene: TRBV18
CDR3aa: ASSPRQGYNEKLF

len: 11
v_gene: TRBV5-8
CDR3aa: ASSSLALTHFT

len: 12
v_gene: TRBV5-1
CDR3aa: ASMGQWGNTEAF

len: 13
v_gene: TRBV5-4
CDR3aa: ASSLGRGDTDTQY

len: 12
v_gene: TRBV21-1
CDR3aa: ALGRLAVTDTQY

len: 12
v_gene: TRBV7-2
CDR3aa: ASSLEPSGVGYT

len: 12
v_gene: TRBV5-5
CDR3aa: ASSLMDRETEAF

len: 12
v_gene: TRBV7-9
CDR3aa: ASTPGRGYTEAF

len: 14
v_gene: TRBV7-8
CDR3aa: ASSLIWSGGPQPQH

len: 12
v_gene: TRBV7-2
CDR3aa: ASSPYRVTDTQY

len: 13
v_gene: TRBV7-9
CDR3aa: ASSLPREVTDTQY

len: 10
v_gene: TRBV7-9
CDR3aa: ASSPTGSPLH

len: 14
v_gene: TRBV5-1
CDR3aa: ASSYWTSGRTGELF

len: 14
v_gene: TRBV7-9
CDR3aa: ASSTSDRDVVTEAF

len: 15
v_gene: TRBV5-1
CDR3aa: ASSPVPTGVRKQPQH

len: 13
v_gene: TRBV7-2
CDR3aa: ASSPQSGYQETQY

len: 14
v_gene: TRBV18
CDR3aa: ASSPYPTGAREAQY

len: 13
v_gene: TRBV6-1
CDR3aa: ASSEADRGGQPQH

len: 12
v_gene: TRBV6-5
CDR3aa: ASSYWDSNTEAF

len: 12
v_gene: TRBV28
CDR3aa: ASSPPLQGRGYT